Following are 25 T cell receptor beta chains from one sample sequenced in a study of shared clonotypes between healthy human individuals (dated by TCRdb to the early 2020s). Libraries were constructed by the immunoSEQ multiplex PCR assay. TCRdb took this table from immuneACCESS and kept in-frame rearrangements with V and J called. Such tables lack part of the clones; where checked against another copy, unresolved V genes explain under half of the gap, and the rest is unexplained. This sample holds roughly 330,000 clones; around 72% were observed only once. 10% of the sample is taken by the ten largest. Sequenced: memory CD4+ T cells sorted from blood. Sample cell subset or site, as interpreted from the label and publication: CD45RA-negative fraction. The receptors shown here come from a man aged 30-40 years in good health.

The chain employs TRBV2 and TRBJ2-1; tentatively, D is TRBD1 (5 bases). CDR1 SNHLY and CDR2 FYNNEI come from the germline V gene. This CDR3 has 15 residues. Trimming left V 6 bases short and J 0 bases short, with 12 bases between. The CDR3 loop reads CASSRVSTSYNEQFF. In DNA, the CDR3 is TGTGCCAGCAGCAGGGTCTCAACCTCCTACAATGAGCAGTTCTTC.

There are a few counts of this clone. The V call is TRBV27, the J call TRBJ2-1; D remains ambiguous. This CDR3 has 12 amino acids. From germline, CDR1 is MNHEY and CDR2 SMNVEV (reference sequence). V was trimmed by 1 base and J by 12 bases, leaving 10 bases between them. In DNA form, the CDR3 reads TGTGCCAGCAGTTTATTGGGTGAATTGCAGTTCTTC. Translation gives CASSLLGELQFF.

The rearrangement links TRBV5-1 to TRBJ2-2; TRBD1 matches 7 bases. The germline V gene has CDR1 SGHRS and CDR2 YFSETQ. The trim removed 5 bases at V and 3 bases at J, leaving 7 bases unmatched. CDR3 length equals 15 residues. CDR3 nucleotides: TGCGCCAGCAGTTTAACAGGGGTGGACACCGGGGAGCTGTTTTTT. Protein: CASSLTGVDTGELFF. Variable domain in full (rest from reference TRBV5-1 and TRBJ2-2): KAGVTQTPRYLIKTRGQQVTLSCSPISGHRSVSWYQQTPGQGLQFLFEYFSETQRNKGNFPGRFSGRQFSNSRSEMNVSTLELGDSALYLCASSLTGVDTGELFFGEGSRLTVL.

The genes are TRBV28 and TRBJ2-6; the D is unclear. With 1 base removed from V and 6 bases from J, the gap between germline ends came to 16 bases. The CDR3 has 17 residues. Germline CDR1 reads MDHEN; CDR2 reads SYDVKM. CDR3 protein: CASSLLRLSLEANVLTF. Written as DNA, the CDR3 is TGTGCCAGCAGTTTATTGAGGTTATCTCTGGAGGCCAACGTCCTGACTTTC.

The chain uses TRBV29-1 and TRBJ2-3; TRBD2 agrees at 11 bases. The V gene's germline CDR1 is SQVTM and CDR2 ANQGSEA. The junction had 5 bases not matched to a gene; V was cut back by 4 bases and J by 2 bases. CDR3 length: 15 amino acids. The DNA for the CDR3 is TGCAGCGTTGTTAGCGGGGGGGGATTCACAGATACGCAGTATTTT. It yields the protein CSVVSGGGFTDTQYF.

V and J are TRBV5-1 and TRBJ2-3; tentatively, D is TRBD2 (6 bases). CDR1 SGHRS and CDR2 YFSETQ come from the germline V gene. The CDR3 totals 16 residues. The V and J ends lost 0 bases and 3 bases respectively, with 14 bases between them. For the CDR3, the DNA is TGCGCCAGCAGCTTGGAAGGGATAGCGGTTACAGATACGCAGTATTTT. Its protein product is CASSLEGIAVTDTQYF.

There are a few counts of this clone. The chain recombines TRBV7-2 with TRBJ1-4, with D hard to call. V lost 4 bases and J lost 14, with 11 bases in between. CDR3 size: 11 residues. Germline V gene sequence: CDR1 SGHTA, CDR2 FQGNSA. DNA of the CDR3: TGTGCCAGCAGCTCGCTGGGTGGGCTGTTTTTT. It translates to CASSSLGGLFF.

This clone has more than one count but fewer than ten. V gene TRBV11-2 combines with J gene TRBJ2-3; D is ambiguous. This CDR3 is 13 amino acids long. V was clipped by 2 bases and J by 5 bases, with 8 bases between them. In germline, CDR1 is SGHAT, CDR2 FQNNGV. CDR3 sequence (DNA): TGTGCCAGCAGCTTATCCCTGCTAGATACGCAGTATTTT. It is translated as CASSLSLLDTQYF.

This clone was counted only a few times. V and J are TRBV6-1 and TRBJ1-2; D is uncertain. The V gene lost 4 bases and the J gene lost 4 bases, with 13 bases spanning the gap. The CDR3 has 14 residues. Germline V gene sequence: CDR1 MNHNS, CDR2 SASEGT. The CDR3 nucleotides are TGTGCCAGCAGTGCAGCTATCCTTGGCTATGGCTACACCTTC. Protein product: CASSAAILGYGYTF.

The chain couples TRBV4-3 to TRBJ1-1, with D possibly matching TRBD1 (5 bases). Trimming pared 7 bases from V and 0 bases from J, leaving 12 bases between. CDR3 length: 14 residues. Germline-derived CDR1 and CDR2 are LGHNA and YSLEER. The CDR3 bases are TGCGCCAGCACCCGCGACAGCATGAACACTGAAGCTTTCTTT. Translating it yields CASTRDSMNTEAFF.

The chain is built from TRBV5-1 and TRBJ2-4, with 7 positions matching TRBD2. After removal of 4 bases from V and 1 base from J, the junction contained 8 bases not matched to a gene. Looked up from germline, CDR1 is SGHRS and CDR2 is YFSETQ. The CDR3 consists of 16 residues. As DNA, the CDR3 is TGCGCCAGCAGCCGTTGGGAGGGGCGCGCCAAAAACATTCAGTACTTC. Translation gives CASSRWEGRAKNIQYF.

This clone has only one observation. This chain uses TRBV7-2 with TRBJ2-7; TRBD2 might be the D (6 bases). Trimming removed 5 bases from V and 4 bases from J, with 9 bases in between. The CDR3 totals 12 residues. Germline V gene lookup returns CDR1 SGHTA and CDR2 FQGNSA. As DNA, the CDR3 is TGTGCCAGCAGCCCCGGGACTTACGAGCAGTACTTC. This translates into CASSPGTYEQYF.

To note about this clone: Other DNA sequences in the sample encode the same CDR3. V is TRBV5-4 and J is TRBJ2-7; TRBD2 aligns across 10 bases. Germline-derived CDR1 and CDR2 are SGHNT and YYREEE (reference sequence). The CDR3 is made up of 15 amino acids. Losses at the gene ends were 4 bases for V and 1 base for J; bases not matched to a gene: 5. The CDR3 protein is CASSLRTSGSYEQYF. Written as DNA, the CDR3 is TGTGCCAGCAGCCTCCGGACTAGCGGTTCCTACGAGCAGTACTTC.

The count of this clone is one. The chain recombines TRBV7-2 with TRBJ2-3; D not certain. Trimming removed 1 base at V and 14 bases at J, with 7 bases between. The CDR3 loop spans 10 amino acids. Germline V gives CDR1 SGHTA, CDR2 FQGNSA. For the CDR3, the DNA is TGTGCCAGCAGCTTAGGGGCGCCGTATTTT. It translates to CASSLGAPYF.

The chain has TRBV6-1 and TRBJ2-3; D is uncertain. The CDR3 totals 15 residues. The V and J ends lost 5 bases and 6 bases respectively, with 18 bases between them. The germline V gene has CDR1 MNHNS and CDR2 SASEGT. The CDR3 bases are TGTGCCAGCAGTCTTTCGAGCCTACCCTTGGATACGCAGTATTTT. Encoded protein: CASSLSSLPLDTQYF.

This clone turned up a few times. The rearrangement joins TRBV29-1 to TRBJ2-2, with a possible D match to TRBD2 (7 bases). CDR1 and CDR2 (germline): SQVTM, ANQGSEA. There are 14 residues in the CDR3. V lost 4 bases and J 4 bases, leaving 13 bases between the germline ends. CDR3 nucleotide sequence: TGCAGCGTTGGATCGGGGGGCGGCACCGGGGAGCTGTTTTTT. Translating gives CSVGSGGGTGELFF.

The rearrangement links TRBV4-1 to TRBJ2-1, with no clear D. Per germline, CDR1 MGHRA and CDR2 YSYEKL. The CDR3 length is 14 residues. V was shortened by 0 bases and J by 12 bases, with 15 bases between the two germline ends. CDR3 amino acids: CASSQERLVSRQFF. CDR3 DNA sequence: TGCGCCAGCAGCCAAGAAAGACTTGTTTCGCGGCAGTTCTTC.

This clone rates as medium-sized (0.01 to 0.1%). The same CDR3 can be traced to other DNA sequences in this sample. The CDR3, as DNA: TGTGCGTCGGGGGCAACTAATGAAAAACTGTTTTTT. Protein product: CASGATNEKLFF. The rearrangement joins TRBV30 to TRBJ1-4; D perhaps matches TRBD1 (5 bases). The CDR3 has 12 residues. Germline loops: CDR1 GTSNPN, CDR2 SVGIG (reference sequence).

V gene TRBV6-5 combines with J gene TRBJ1-5; D is uncertain. The germline CDR1 and CDR2 sequences are MNHEY and SVGAGI. The V end was cut by 2 bases, the J end by 6 bases, with 5 bases between. The CDR3 is 12 residues long. CDR3 region: CASSYMGQPQHF. CDR3 coding DNA: TGTGCCAGCAGTTACATGGGTCAGCCCCAGCATTTT.

This clone was observed many times. The V and J genes are TRBV28 and TRBJ1-5, with unresolved D. The germline V gene encodes CDR1 MDHEN and CDR2 SYDVKM. V lost 2 bases and J lost 5, with 4 bases in between. The CDR3 covers 12 residues. CDR3 nucleotides: TGTGCCAGCAGTTTAATCCATCAGCCCCAGCATTTT. Residues: CASSLIHQPQHF.

This chain joins TRBV19 and TRBJ2-5; the D is unclear. Trimming removed 3 bases from V and 4 bases from J, with 9 bases in between. Germline V gives CDR1 LNHDA, CDR2 SQIVND (reference sequence). The CDR3 runs 13 residues. This chain's CDR3 is CASSMVRGETQYF. The CDR3 DNA reads TGTGCCAGTAGTATGGTGAGAGGAGAGACCCAGTACTTC.

Here the CDR3 DNA reads TGTGCCAGTAGTGGATCGACAGAGATCTACGAGCAGTACTTC. Protein: CASSGSTEIYEQYF. The J gene is TRBJ2-7, the V gene TRBV19, with D maybe TRBD1 (5 bases). CDR3 length equals 14 residues. Trimming pared 5 bases from V and 3 bases from J, leaving 14 bases between. CDR1 and CDR2 from the germline V gene are LNHDA and SQIVND (reference sequence).

This clone was seen a handful of times. The gene calls are TRBV20-1 and TRBJ1-2, with D tentatively TRBD1 (6 bases). The ends were cut back, 6 bases at V and 8 bases at J, with 13 bases in the middle. The CDR3 extends over 11 amino acids. Germline V gives CDR1 DFQATT, CDR2 SNEGSKA (reference sequence). CDR3 protein: CSARRTEGYTF. As DNA, the CDR3 is TGCAGTGCAAGAAGGACAGAGGGCTACACCTTC.

The chain uses TRBV7-3 and TRBJ2-1; a weak D match, TRBD2 (6 bases). CDR1 is SGHTA, CDR2 FQGTGA, per germline. CDR3 length: 13 amino acids. The V and J ends lost 5 bases and 6 bases respectively, with 11 bases between them. The CDR3, as DNA: TGTGCCAGCAGCGCGGGAAGCGGCAATGAGCAGTTCTTC. Protein: CASSAGSGNEQFF.

The chain combines TRBV9 with TRBJ2-7, with 8 bases matching TRBD1. This CDR3 comprises 16 residues. The ends lost 4 bases at V and 3 bases at J; junction bases unmatched: 12. In germline, CDR1 is SGDLS, CDR2 YYNGEE. The CDR3 protein is CASSPPPGTGFYEQYF. For the CDR3, the DNA is TGTGCCAGCAGCCCCCCGCCCGGGACAGGATTCTACGAGCAGTACTTC.